The present entry profiles one T cell receptor (beta chain) with its context. Its antigen is as yet unknown. In TCRdb, the RT-PCR reads were re-called with MiXCR into one record per CDR3 protein. The table records under 750,000 distinct CDR3 sequences, 12% of them present only once. This CDR3 spans 13 amino acids. Germline V CDR1 and CDR2: DFQATT, SNEGSKA (reference sequence). V lost 6 bases and J lost 4, with 14 bases in between. These data originate in a study of response to subunit inactivated influenza vaccine. General study findings and limits: A suggestion made by the authors is that each seasonal influenza vaccination recruits few new T cells.

This sequence originates from a man aged 50 to 59 who received an inactivated influenza vaccine. The source was PBMCs from blood, collected on the day of vaccination. V is TRBV20-1 and J is TRBJ2-3, with D tentatively TRBD2 (6 bases). CDR3 residues: CSATRGAADTQYF. CDR3 sequence (DNA): TGCAGTGCAACGCGGGGAGCTGCAGATACGCAGTATTTT.